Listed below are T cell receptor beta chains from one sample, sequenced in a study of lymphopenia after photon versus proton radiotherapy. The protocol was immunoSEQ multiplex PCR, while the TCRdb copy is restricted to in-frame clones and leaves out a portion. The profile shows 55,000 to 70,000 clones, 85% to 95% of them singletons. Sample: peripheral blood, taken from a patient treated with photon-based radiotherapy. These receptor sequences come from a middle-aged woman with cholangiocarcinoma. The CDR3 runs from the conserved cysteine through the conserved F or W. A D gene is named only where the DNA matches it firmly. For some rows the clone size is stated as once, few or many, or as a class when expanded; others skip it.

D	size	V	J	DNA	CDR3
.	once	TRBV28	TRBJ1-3	TGTGCCAGCAGTTTGGTCACCGGGGGCTCTGGAAACACCATATATTTT	CASSLVTGGSGNTIYF
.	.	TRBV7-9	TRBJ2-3	TGTGCCAGCAGCTTAGCGACAGGCCGCAGAGATACGCAGTATTTT	CASSLATGRRDTQYF
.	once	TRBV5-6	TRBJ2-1	TGTGCCAGCAGCTTGCGACGTGTCTACAATGAGCAGTTCTTC	CASSLRRVYNEQFF
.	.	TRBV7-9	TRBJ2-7	TGTGCCAGCAGCTTCAACGACAGGAATGAGCAGTACTTC	CASSFNDRNEQYF
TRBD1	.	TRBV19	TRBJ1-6	TGTGCCAGTCGGGACAGTGATAATTCACCCCTCCACTTT	CASRDSDNSPLHF
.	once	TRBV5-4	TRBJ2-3	TGTGCCAGCAGCTCCCCGGATACGCAGTATTTT	CASSSPDTQYF
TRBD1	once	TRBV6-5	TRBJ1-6	TGTGCCAGCAGTTACGGGACAGGGAATAATTCACCCCTCCACTTT	CASSYGTGNNSPLHF
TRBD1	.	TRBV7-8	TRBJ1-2	TGTGCCAGCAGCTTAGAGTATCGACAGGGGGATGGCTACACCTTC	CASSLEYRQGDGYTF
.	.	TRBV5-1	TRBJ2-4	TGCGCCAGCAGCTTGGGGGAGTTCGTAGCCAAAAACATTCAGTACTTC	CASSLGEFVAKNIQYF
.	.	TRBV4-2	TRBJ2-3	TGTGCCAGCAGCCAAGATTCTGGGGATAGCACAGATACGCAGTATTTT	CASSQDSGDSTDTQYF
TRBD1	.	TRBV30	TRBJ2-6	TGTGCCTTCGGGACAGGGGGCCCTGGGGCCAACGTCCTGACTTTC	CAFGTGGPGANVLTF
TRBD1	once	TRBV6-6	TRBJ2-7	TGTGCCAGCAGTCAGGGACAGTTCTCCTACGAGCAGTACTTC	CASSQGQFSYEQYF
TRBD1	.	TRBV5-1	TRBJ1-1	TGCGCCAGCCGATCCGGGACAGGGGGCCTCACTGAAGCTTTCTTT	CASRSGTGGLTEAFF
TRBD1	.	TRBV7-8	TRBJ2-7	TGTGCCAGCAGCAAACGGACAGGCTACGAGCAGTACTTC	CASSKRTGYEQYF
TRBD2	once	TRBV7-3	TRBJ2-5	TGTGCCAGCAGCCCTAGCGGGGGGAAAGAGACCCAGTACTTC	CASSPSGGKETQYF
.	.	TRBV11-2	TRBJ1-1	TGTGCCAGCAGCTGGCGGGCGGCTCAGAGGGACACTGAAGCTTTCTTT	CASSWRAAQRDTEAFF
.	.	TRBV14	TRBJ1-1	TGTGCCAGCAGCCAAGAACGGGGGACCCAAGCTTTCTTT	CASSQERGTQAFF
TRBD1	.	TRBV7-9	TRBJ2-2	TGTGCCAGCAGGCAAGCCGGGACAGGGCCCGGCGGGGAGCTGTTTTTT	CASRQAGTGPGGELFF
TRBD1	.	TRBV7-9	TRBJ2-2	TGTGCCAGCAAATCTACAGGGGTTAACACCGGGGAGCTGTTTTTT	CASKSTGVNTGELFF
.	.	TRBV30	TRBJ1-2	TGTGCCTGGAGTACTGGGAACTATGGCTACACCTTC	CAWSTGNYGYTF
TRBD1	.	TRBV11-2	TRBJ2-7	TGTGCCAGCAGCTTCGGGACAGGGTCCTACGAGCAGTACTTC	CASSFGTGSYEQYF
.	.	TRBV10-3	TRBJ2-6	TGTGCCATCAGTCTTAGCTCTGGGGCCAACGTCCTGACTTTC	CAISLSSGANVLTF